A selection of T cell receptor beta chains follows, all from one sample in a study of CD8+ T cells in alopecia areata. Assay: immunoSEQ multiplex PCR; the TCRdb copy retains only in-frame clones and omits some. The data contain approximately 210,000 clones, around 60% of them singletons. The sample consisted of CD4+ T cells sorted from blood, taken at week 4, from a patient treated with tofacitinib. These receptor sequences come from a human donor with alopecia areata. CDR3s include the opening cysteine and the closing phenylalanine or tryptophan. Fields, in order: clone size, V gene, D gene, J gene, CDR3 DNA, CDR3 protein. The D gene is left open where the match is weak. The size of a clone is reported for some rows only, either as once, few or many, or as a class for expanded clones.

.	TRBV29-1	.	TRBJ2-7	TGCAGCGTTGCGCCGACAGACTACGAGCAGTACTTC	CSVAPTDYEQYF
.	TRBV2	TRBD1	TRBJ2-2	TGTGCCATCGATCAGGGGGCGGGCACCGGGGAGCTGTTTTTT	CAIDQGAGTGELFF
.	TRBV30	.	TRBJ1-3	TGTGCCTGGAGTGTTAGGTTCGACACCATATATTTT	CAWSVRFDTIYF
few	TRBV7-9	TRBD2	TRBJ2-3	TGTGCCAGCACCAGGGTAGGGACTAGCAGGACAGATACGCAGTATTTT	CASTRVGTSRTDTQYF
.	TRBV5-6	.	TRBJ1-4	TGTGCCAGCAGCCTCCGGGACGGGGATGAAAAACTGTTTTTT	CASSLRDGDEKLFF
.	TRBV7-9	.	TRBJ2-1	TGTGCCAGCAGCTTAGGGGGACCGACTAGCTACAATGAGCAGTTCTTC	CASSLGGPTSYNEQFF
.	TRBV6-1	.	TRBJ2-5	TGTGCCAGCAGTGAAGGCCTGTTGGAGACCCAGTACTTC	CASSEGLLETQYF
.	TRBV11-1	TRBD2	TRBJ2-5	TGTGCCAGCAGCAACGCGGGACTACAAGAGACCCAGTACTTC	CASSNAGLQETQYF
once	TRBV27	.	TRBJ2-6	TGTGCCAGCAGTTTATTGGGGGGCGCCGGGGCCAACGTCCTGACTTTC	CASSLLGGAGANVLTF
.	TRBV2	.	TRBJ2-7	TGTGCCAGCAGTAGACAGCCCTCCTACGAGCAGTACTTC	CASSRQPSYEQYF
.	TRBV4-2	TRBD1	TRBJ2-7	TGTGCCAGCAGCCAAGGGAACCAGGGGGCTCCCTACGAGCAGTACTTC	CASSQGNQGAPYEQYF
once	TRBV27	TRBD2	TRBJ2-5	TGTGCCAGCAGTTACAGCGGGGGCTATCGGGAGACCCAGTACTTC	CASSYSGGYRETQYF
few	TRBV7-9	TRBD1	TRBJ1-2	TGTGCCAGCAGCTTAGCCCCGGGGACAGGCGATTATGGCTACACCTTC	CASSLAPGTGDYGYTF
.	TRBV5-1	.	TRBJ1-1	TGCGCCAGCAGCGCGACGGGACGGTCGGGGACTGAAGCTTTCTTT	CASSATGRSGTEAFF
.	TRBV5-6	TRBD1	TRBJ1-5	TGTGCCAGCAGCTTGGGGACAGGGGAAGGGAATCAGCCCCAGCATTTT	CASSLGTGEGNQPQHF
few	TRBV7-2	.	TRBJ2-7	TGTGCCAGCAGCTTAGGGTCCTCGAGGGGCAACGAGCAGTACTTC	CASSLGSSRGNEQYF